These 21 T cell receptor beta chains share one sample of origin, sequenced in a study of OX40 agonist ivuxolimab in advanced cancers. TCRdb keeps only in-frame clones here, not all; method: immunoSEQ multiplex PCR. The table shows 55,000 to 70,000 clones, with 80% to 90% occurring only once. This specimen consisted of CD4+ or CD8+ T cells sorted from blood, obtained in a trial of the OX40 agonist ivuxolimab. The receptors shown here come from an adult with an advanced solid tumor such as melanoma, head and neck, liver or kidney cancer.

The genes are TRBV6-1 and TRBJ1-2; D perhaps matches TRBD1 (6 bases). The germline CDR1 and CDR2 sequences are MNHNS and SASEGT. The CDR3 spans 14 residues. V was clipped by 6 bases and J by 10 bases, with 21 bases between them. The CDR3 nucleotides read TGTGCCAGCAGCTACAGAAGACAGGCCCCGGCCTACACCTTC. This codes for CASSYRRQAPAYTF.

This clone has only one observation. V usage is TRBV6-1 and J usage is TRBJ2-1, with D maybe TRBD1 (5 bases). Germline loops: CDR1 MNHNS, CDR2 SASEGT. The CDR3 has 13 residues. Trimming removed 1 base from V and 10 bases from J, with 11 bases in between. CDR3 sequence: CASSEGPWGEQFF. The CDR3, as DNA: TGTGCCAGCAGTGAAGGGCCTTGGGGCGAGCAGTTCTTC.

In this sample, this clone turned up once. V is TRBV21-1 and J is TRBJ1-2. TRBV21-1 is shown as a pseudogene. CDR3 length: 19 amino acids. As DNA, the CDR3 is TGTGCCAGCAGCAAAGTAGGGTTAGGAGACCCCTGCGGGGGCTATGGCTACACCTTC. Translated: CASSKVGLGDPCGGYGYTF.

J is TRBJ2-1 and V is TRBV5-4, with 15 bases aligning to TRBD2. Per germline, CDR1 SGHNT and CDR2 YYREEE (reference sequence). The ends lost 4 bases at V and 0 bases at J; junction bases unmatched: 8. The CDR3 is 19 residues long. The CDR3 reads CASSTGLAGGRSSYNEQFF. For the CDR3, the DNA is TGTGCCAGCAGCACCGGACTAGCGGGAGGGCGGAGCTCCTACAATGAGCAGTTCTTC. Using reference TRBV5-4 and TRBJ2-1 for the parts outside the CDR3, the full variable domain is ETGVTQSPTHLIKTRGQQVTLRCSSQSGHNTVSWYQQALGQGPQFIFQYYREEENGRGNFPPRFSGLQFPNYSSELNVNALELDDSALYLCASSTGLAGGRSSYNEQFFGPGTRLTVL.

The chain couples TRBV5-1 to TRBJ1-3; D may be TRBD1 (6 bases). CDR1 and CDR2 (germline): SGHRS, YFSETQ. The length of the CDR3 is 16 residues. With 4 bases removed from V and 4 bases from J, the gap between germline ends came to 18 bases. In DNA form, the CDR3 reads TGCGCCAGCAGCGCCCGGGGGACAACTGCAGGAAACACCATATATTTT. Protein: CASSARGTTAGNTIYF. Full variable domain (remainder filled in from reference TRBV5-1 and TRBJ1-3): KAGVTQTPRYLIKTRGQQVTLSCSPISGHRSVSWYQQTPGQGLQFLFEYFSETQRNKGNFPGRFSGRQFSNSRSEMNVSTLELGDSALYLCASSARGTTAGNTIYFGEGSWLTVV.

CDR3 DNA sequence: TGTGCCAGCAGCCCCGGGACAGGGGGCAACTATGGCTACACCTTC. This encodes CASSPGTGGNYGYTF. The genes are TRBV28 and TRBJ1-2; 12 nucleotides agree with TRBD1. CDR3 length: 15 residues. The V segment lost 6 bases and the J segment 2 bases; nucleotides outside the gene matches: 4. Germline CDR1 and CDR2: MDHEN and SYDVKM.

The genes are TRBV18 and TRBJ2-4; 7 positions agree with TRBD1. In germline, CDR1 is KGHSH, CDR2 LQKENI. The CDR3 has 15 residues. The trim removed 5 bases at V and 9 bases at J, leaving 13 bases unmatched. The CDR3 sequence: CASSSDRGRLSIQYF. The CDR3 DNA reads TGTGCCAGCTCATCCGATAGGGGGCGTCTTTCCATTCAGTACTTC. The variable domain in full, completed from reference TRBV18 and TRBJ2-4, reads NAGVMQNPRHLVRRRGQEARLRCSPMKGHSHVYWYRQLPEEGLKFMVYLQKENIIDESGMPKERFSAEFPKEGPSILRIQQVVRGDSAAYFCASSSDRGRLSIQYFGAGTRLSVL.

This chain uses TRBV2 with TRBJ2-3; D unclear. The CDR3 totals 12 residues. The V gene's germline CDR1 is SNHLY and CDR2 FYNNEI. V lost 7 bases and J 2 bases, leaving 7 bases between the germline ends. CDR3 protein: CASNDNTDTQYF. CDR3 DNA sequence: TGTGCCAGCAACGATAACACAGATACGCAGTATTTT.

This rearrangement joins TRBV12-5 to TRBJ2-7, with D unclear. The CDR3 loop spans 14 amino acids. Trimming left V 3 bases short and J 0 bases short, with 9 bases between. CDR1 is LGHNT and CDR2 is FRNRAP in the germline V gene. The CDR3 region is CASGLTPNSYEQYF. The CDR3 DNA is TGTGCTAGTGGTTTAACACCTAACTCCTACGAGCAGTACTTC.

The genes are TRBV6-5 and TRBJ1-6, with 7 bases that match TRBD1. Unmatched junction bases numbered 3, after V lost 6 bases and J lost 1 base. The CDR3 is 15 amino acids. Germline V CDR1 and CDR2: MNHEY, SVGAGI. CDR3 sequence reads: CASSSRGSYNSPLHF. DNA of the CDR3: TGTGCCAGCAGCAGCAGGGGGTCCTATAATTCACCCCTCCACTTT.

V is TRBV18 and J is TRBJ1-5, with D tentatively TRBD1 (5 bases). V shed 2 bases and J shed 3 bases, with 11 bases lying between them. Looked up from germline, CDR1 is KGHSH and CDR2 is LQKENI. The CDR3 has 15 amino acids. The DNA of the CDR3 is TGTGCCAGCTCACCAAGGGACGGAAACAATCAGCCCCAGCATTTT. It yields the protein CASSPRDGNNQPQHF.

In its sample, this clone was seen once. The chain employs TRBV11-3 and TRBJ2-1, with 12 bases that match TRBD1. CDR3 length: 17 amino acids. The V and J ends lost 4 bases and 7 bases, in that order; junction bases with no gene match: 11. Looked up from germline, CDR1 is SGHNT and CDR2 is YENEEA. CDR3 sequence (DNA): TGTGCCAGCAGCTCCGCCTCCGGGACAGGGGGCCGGAATGAGCAGTTCTTC. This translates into CASSSASGTGGRNEQFF.

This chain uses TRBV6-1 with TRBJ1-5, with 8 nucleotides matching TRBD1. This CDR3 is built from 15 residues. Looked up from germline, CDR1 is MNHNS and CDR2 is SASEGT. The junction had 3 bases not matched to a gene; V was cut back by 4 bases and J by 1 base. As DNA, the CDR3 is TGTGCCAGCAGTGCCGACAGGGGAAGCAATCAGCCCCAGCATTTT. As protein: CASSADRGSNQPQHF.

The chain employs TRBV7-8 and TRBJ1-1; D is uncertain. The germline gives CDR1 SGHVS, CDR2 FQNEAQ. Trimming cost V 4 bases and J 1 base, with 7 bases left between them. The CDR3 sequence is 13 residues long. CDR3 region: CASSSRANTEAFF. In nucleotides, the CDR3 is TGTGCCAGCAGCTCCAGAGCGAACACTGAAGCTTTCTTT. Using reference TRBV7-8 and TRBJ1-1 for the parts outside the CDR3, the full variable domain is GAGVSQSPRYKVAKRGQDVALRCDPISGHVSLFWYQQALGQGPEFLTYFQNEAQLDKSGLPSDRFFAERPEGSVSTLKIQRTQQEDSAVYLCASSSRANTEAFFGQGTRLTVV.

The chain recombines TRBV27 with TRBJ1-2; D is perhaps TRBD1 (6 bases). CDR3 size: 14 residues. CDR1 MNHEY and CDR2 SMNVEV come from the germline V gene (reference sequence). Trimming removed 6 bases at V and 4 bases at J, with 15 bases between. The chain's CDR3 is CASSPRGVVYGYTF. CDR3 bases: TGTGCCAGCAGCCCGAGGGGGGTGGTCTATGGCTACACCTTC.

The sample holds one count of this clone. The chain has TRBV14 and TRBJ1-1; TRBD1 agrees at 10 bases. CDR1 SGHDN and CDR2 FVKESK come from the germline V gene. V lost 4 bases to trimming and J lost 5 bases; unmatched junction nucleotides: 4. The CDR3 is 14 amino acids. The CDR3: CASSRLGQGTEAFF. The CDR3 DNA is TGTGCCAGCAGCCGGCTGGGACAGGGGACTGAAGCTTTCTTT.

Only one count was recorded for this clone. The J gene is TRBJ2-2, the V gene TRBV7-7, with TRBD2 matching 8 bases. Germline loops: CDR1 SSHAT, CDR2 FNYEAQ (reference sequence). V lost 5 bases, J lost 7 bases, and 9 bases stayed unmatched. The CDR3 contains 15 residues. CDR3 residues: CASSPRRGADGELFF. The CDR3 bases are TGTGCCAGCAGCCCCCGGCGGGGGGCGGACGGGGAGCTGTTTTTT.

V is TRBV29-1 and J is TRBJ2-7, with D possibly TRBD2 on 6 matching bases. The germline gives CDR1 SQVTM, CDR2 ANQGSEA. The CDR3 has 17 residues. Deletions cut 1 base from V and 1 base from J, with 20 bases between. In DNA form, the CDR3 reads TGCAGCGTTGAAGGTACACCAGCGGTGGGAGGATCCTACGAGCAGTACTTC. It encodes CSVEGTPAVGGSYEQYF.

The CDR3 nucleotides read TGTGCCAGCAGCCAACCTAGACGGACCGGAGGGGAGACCCAGTACTTC. It encodes CASSQPRRTGGETQYF. The V and J genes are TRBV14 and TRBJ2-5, with a tentative D call TRBD2 (6 bases). This CDR3 has 16 amino acids. Germline V gene lookup returns CDR1 SGHDN and CDR2 FVKESK. V dropped 2 bases and J dropped 5 bases, with 18 bases sitting between them.

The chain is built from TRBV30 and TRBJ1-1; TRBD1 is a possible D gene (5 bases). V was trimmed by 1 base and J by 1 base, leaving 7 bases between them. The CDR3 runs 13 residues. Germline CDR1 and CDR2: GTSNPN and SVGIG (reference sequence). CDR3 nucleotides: TGTGCCTGGAGTGAAGGGACGAACACTGAAGCTTTCTTT. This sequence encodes CAWSEGTNTEAFF.

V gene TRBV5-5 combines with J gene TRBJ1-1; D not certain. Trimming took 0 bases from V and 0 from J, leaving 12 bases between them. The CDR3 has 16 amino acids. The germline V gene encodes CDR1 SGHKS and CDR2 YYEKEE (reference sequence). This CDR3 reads CASSLGFISLNTEAFF. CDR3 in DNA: TGTGCCAGCAGCTTGGGATTTATCTCTCTGAACACTGAAGCTTTCTTT.